This T cell receptor beta chain was sequenced for a study of T cell responses to AZD1222 COVID-19 vaccine. The data were produced by immunoSEQ multiplex PCR, yet TCRdb's version contains in-frame clones alone and is incomplete. Here the sample spans about 67,000 clones, 84% being singletons. The CDR3 has 14 residues. The germline V gene encodes CDR1 MRHNA and CDR2 SNTAGT. V lost 3 bases, J lost 1 base, and 10 bases lay in between. The chain uses TRBV6-4 and TRBJ2-7; TRBD1 might be the D (5 bases). The sample consisted of peripheral blood, taken on day 0 of AZD1222 vaccination. The receptor's source is an adult in good health. The CDR3 here is CASSELPGSYEQYF. The CDR3 DNA reads TGTGCCAGCAGTGAACTTCCAGGGTCCTACGAGCAGTACTTC.